This TCR beta chain was sequenced during a study of blood T cell repertoires in COVID-19. Study-level background: From the United States, Italy and Spain came samples of acute and convalescent COVID-19. PBMCs, B-cell-depleted T cells, or T cells provided the cDNA or gDNA that made up the material.

How the authors handled the data: Using reference gene primer amplification, nucleated cell counts were estimated. Clones were sequenced by immunoSEQ multiplex PCR, and TCRdb holds only the in-frame ones, with some missing. V, J and clone size reflect that table, while D and trimming were determined from the DNA. The repertoire has 150,000 to 200,000 clones, approximately 90% of them found once; the top ten carry over 3.5%. V was clipped by 5 bases and J by 7 bases; unmatched bases: 13. This CDR3 region has 15 residues. The germline V gene encodes CDR1 WSHSY and CDR2 SAAADI. The sample consisted of peripheral blood. The TCR sequence derives from a man aged 18-30 years with active or convalescent COVID-19. V gene TRBV10-2 combines with J gene TRBJ1-2, with 7 nucleotides matching TRBD1. The CDR3 here is CASSRGQESTSGYTF. The CDR3 DNA follows: TGCGCCAGCAGTCGCGGACAGGAATCTACCTCTGGCTACACCTTC.